This TCR beta chain appears in the sequencing data of a study of cytomegalovirus exposure and HLA in healthy donors. Study results and limitations: What was likely a sequencing artifact was a cluster of highly shared sequence variants.

Germline lookup yields CDR1 SGHTS and CDR2 YDEGEE. After removal of 8 bases from V and 5 bases from J, the junction contained 6 bases not matched to a gene. CDR3 length equals 13 residues. As regards this clone: Its specificity is unknown.

The PCR was carried out with 60 Vbeta primers and 13 Jbeta primers. The data were produced by immunoSEQ multiplex PCR, yet TCRdb's version contains in-frame clones alone and is incomplete. The repertoire has 55,000 to 70,000 clones, 70% of them found once; the top ten carry just under 20%. The clonotype comes from a woman aged 60-70 years in good health and CMV-seropositive. V and J are TRBV5-8 and TRBJ1-1, with TRBD1 matching 10 bases. Sample: PBMCs. CDR3 residues: CASRQGAKTEAFF. CDR3 in DNA: TGTGCCAGTCGACAGGGGGCAAAAACTGAAGCTTTCTTT.